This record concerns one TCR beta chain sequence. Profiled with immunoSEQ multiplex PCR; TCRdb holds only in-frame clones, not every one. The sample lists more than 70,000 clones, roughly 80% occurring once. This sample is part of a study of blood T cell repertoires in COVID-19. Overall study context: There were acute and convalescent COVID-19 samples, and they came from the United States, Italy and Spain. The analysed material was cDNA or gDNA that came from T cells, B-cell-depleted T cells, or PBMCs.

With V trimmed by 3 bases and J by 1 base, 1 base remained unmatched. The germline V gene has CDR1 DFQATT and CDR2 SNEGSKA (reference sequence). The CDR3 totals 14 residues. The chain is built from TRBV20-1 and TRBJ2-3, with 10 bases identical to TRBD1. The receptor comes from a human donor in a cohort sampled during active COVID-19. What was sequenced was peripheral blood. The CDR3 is CSASGTGGTDTQYF. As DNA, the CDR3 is TGCAGTGCTAGTGGGACAGGGGGCACAGATACGCAGTATTTT.